The clone carrying this T cell receptor (beta chain) was observed at least ten times. What it recognizes is unknown. The data were taken from a study of response to subunit inactivated influenza vaccine. Whole-study results and caveats: Authors suggested each seasonal influenza vaccination recruits few new T cells.

TCRdb called the RT-PCR reads again in MiXCR, with one record for every CDR3 protein. Counted here are about 520,000 distinct CDR3 sequences, under 8.5% occurring once; the ten biggest clones make up about an eighth. Here the sequenced sample was PBMCs from blood, taken 23 to 25 months after vaccination. The sequence was collected from a man aged 45-69 years who received an inactivated influenza vaccine.

The CDR3 DNA follows: TGCAGTGCTAGAGCACCCGGGACAGGTAACACTGAAGCTTTCTTT. Translation: CSARAPGTGNTEAFF. The rearrangement joins TRBV20-1 to TRBJ1-1, with TRBD1 matching 8 bases. The ends lost 1 base at V and 2 bases at J; junction bases unmatched: 6. The length of the CDR3 is 15 residues. Germline V CDR1 and CDR2: DFQATT, SNEGSKA (reference sequence).